The 17 T cell receptor beta chains in this list originate from one sample, sequenced in a study of blood T cells in healthy people across ages. Combining a sample-barcoded 5' primer with a J-beta primer mix, a second PCR ran for roughly 6 to 11 cycles. TCRdb processed the 5' RACE reads anew with MiXCR; each CDR3 protein has one entry. The sample gives roughly 680,000 distinct CDR3 sequences, more than 45% of which show up once; about 13% is in the top ten. Sequencing input: blood. These receptors came from a woman older than 75 in good health.

The chain uses TRBV20-1 and TRBJ2-3, with 7 bases aligning to TRBD2. The CDR3 covers 14 residues. The germline V gene encodes CDR1 DFQATT and CDR2 SNEGSKA (reference sequence). J gave up 1 base and V 3 bases, and 4 bases lay outside the gene matches. CDR3 residues: CSARVAGGTDTQYF. DNA for the CDR3: TGCAGTGCTAGGGTAGCGGGCGGCACAGATACGCAGTATTTT.

Many counts were recorded for this clonotype. In DNA, the CDR3 is TGTGCCAGCAGCTTAGATCCGGGGTCGTCCTACGAGCAGTACTTC. Its translation: CASSLDPGSSYEQYF. The chain employs TRBV7-6 and TRBJ2-7; possible D gene TRBD2, 5 bases. The CDR3 covers 15 residues. Between the trimmed V and J ends, which lost 1 base and 1 base, there was a span of 11 bases. Germline CDR1 is SGHVS and CDR2 is FNYEAQ. Supplemented by reference TRBV7-6 and TRBJ2-7, the full variable domain reads GAGVSQSPRYKVTKRGQDVALRCDPISGHVSLYWYRQALGQGPEFLTYFNYEAQQDKSGLPNDRFSAERPEGSISTLTIQRTEQRDSAMYRCASSLDPGSSYEQYFGPGTRLTVT.

This clonotype was observed a handful of times. The genes are TRBV12-3 or TRBV12-4 and TRBJ2-1; D is possibly TRBD1 or TRBD2 (6 bases each). The CDR3 covers 14 residues. V was trimmed by 3 bases and J by 5 bases, leaving 11 bases between them. CDR3 nucleotide sequence: TGTGCCAGCAGTTTCGCGGGACACGACAATGAGCAGTTCTTC. Residues: CASSFAGHDNEQFF.

This clonotype has ten or more counts. The chain recombines TRBV12-3 or TRBV12-4 with TRBJ1-5, with unresolved D. The CDR3 consists of 13 residues. The V and J ends lost 4 bases and 4 bases respectively, with 8 bases between them. The CDR3: CASSSLRNQPQHF. The CDR3 DNA reads as TGTGCCAGCAGTTCGCTGAGGAATCAGCCCCAGCATTTT.

This clonotype was counted many times. V gene TRBV5-1 combines with J gene TRBJ2-1; unclear D gene. V lost 0 bases and J 3 bases, leaving 4 bases between the germline ends. Germline loops: CDR1 SGHRS, CDR2 YFSETQ. The CDR3 consists of 13 residues. The CDR3 DNA reads as TGCGCCAGCAGCTTGGACAACTACAATGAGCAGTTCTTC. Translated: CASSLDNYNEQFF.

This clonotype was observed many times. This sequence joins TRBV7-2 and TRBJ1-2; 7 bases are shared with TRBD1. J lost 5 bases, V lost 1 base, and 1 base had no gene match. Germline CDR1 and CDR2: SGHTA and FQGNSA. CDR3 length equals 13 residues. CDR3 sequence (DNA): TGTGCCAGCAGCTTAGACAGGGGATATGGCTACACCTTC. This gives the protein CASSLDRGYGYTF.

The chain combines TRBV12-3 or TRBV12-4 with TRBJ2-2; 13 bases are a match to TRBD2. The CDR3 spans 17 residues. J gave up 5 bases and V 3 bases, and 6 bases lay outside the gene matches. The CDR3, as DNA: TGTGCCAGCAGTTTGGGGACTAGCGGGATGTCGACCGGGGAGCTGTTTTTT. This codes for CASSLGTSGMSTGELFF.

The chain joins TRBV5-6 to TRBJ1-2, with no clear D. V shed 4 bases and J shed 1 base, with 8 bases lying between them. Germline V gene sequence: CDR1 SGHDT, CDR2 YYEEEE. The CDR3 totals 13 residues. In DNA form, the CDR3 reads TGTGCCAGCAGCGTGGGGATTAACTATGGCTACACCTTC. Encoded protein: CASSVGINYGYTF.

For this clonotype: A clone one base away is much larger, so this may be a read error. This chain links TRBV14 with TRBJ2-7; perhaps TRBD2 as D (6 bases). This CDR3 has 14 amino acids. The germline V and J ends were trimmed by 6 bases and 6 bases, with 18 bases remaining between them. CDR1 SGHDN and CDR2 FVKESK come from the germline V gene. CDR3 residues: CASRPTSSSREQYF. The DNA for the CDR3 is TGTGCCAGCAGGCCTACTAGCTCCTCCCGCGAGCAGTACTTC.

This clonotype was detected only a few times. The chain has TRBV5-1 and TRBJ1-6, with D unclear. The V gene lost 0 bases and the J gene lost 7 bases, with 14 bases spanning the gap. The CDR3 spans 16 residues. Germline V gives CDR1 SGHRS, CDR2 YFSETQ. CDR3 loop: CASSLESVVANSPLHF. Written as DNA, the CDR3 is TGCGCCAGCAGCTTGGAGTCTGTTGTGGCAAATTCACCCCTCCACTTT.

In the case of this clonotype: A clone one base away is much larger, so this may be a read error. V gene TRBV10-3 combines with J gene TRBJ2-5; D perhaps matches TRBD2 (5 bases). Germline V gene data show CDR1 as ENHRY and CDR2 as SYGVKD. CDR3 length equals 13 residues. CDR3: CAIALVPQETRYF. The CDR3, as DNA: TGTGCCATCGCACTAGTGCCACAAGAGACCCGGTACTTC.

The chain carries TRBV5-1 and TRBJ2-3; D unresolved. Between the trimmed V and J ends, which lost 5 bases and 0 bases, there was a span of 19 bases. Looked up from germline, CDR1 is SGHRS and CDR2 is YFSETQ. There are 17 residues in the CDR3. CDR3 bases: TGCGCCAGCAGTTCTCCCGCCCACTCAGCTAGCACAGATACGCAGTATTTT. It yields the protein CASSSPAHSASTDTQYF.

There are many counts of this clonotype. The chain employs TRBV7-2 and TRBJ1-5; 7 positions match TRBD1. The germline V gene has CDR1 SGHTA and CDR2 FQGNSA. The CDR3 extends over 16 amino acids. V gave up 5 bases and J gave up 4 bases; unmatched junction bases: 11. CDR3 residues: CASSPWDSGGNQPQHF. CDR3 DNA: TGTGCCAGCAGCCCTTGGGACAGTGGGGGTAATCAGCCCCAGCATTTT.

The chain is built from TRBV7-8 and TRBJ1-5, with TRBD1 identical over 10 bases. V lost 3 bases and J lost 5; bases outside the gene matches: 7. The CDR3 is 16 amino acids. Germline CDR1 is SGHVS and CDR2 is FQNEAQ. CDR3 sequence (DNA): TGTGCCAGCAGCTTTCGGACAGGGGGGATGGATCAGCCCCAGCATTTT. Amino acids: CASSFRTGGMDQPQHF.

Concerning this clonotype: At one end the junction does not follow the germline gene, possibly because of a read error. The chain uses TRBV5-5 and TRBJ2-7; D call uncertain. Looked up from germline, CDR1 is SGHKS and CDR2 is YYEKEE (reference sequence). This CDR3 spans 14 amino acids. The CDR3 DNA reads as TGTGCCACCTCCCCTACAGATCAAACCTACGAGCGGTACTTC. Translation gives CATSPTDQTYERYF.

There are many counts of this clonotype. The chain couples TRBV28 to TRBJ2-5, with D uncertain. This CDR3 has 13 residues. In germline, CDR1 is MDHEN, CDR2 SYDVKM. V was shortened by 8 bases and J by 5 bases, with 15 bases between the two germline ends. This chain's CDR3 is CASFERVGETQYF. The DNA of the CDR3 is TGTGCCAGCTTCGAACGAGTAGGGGAGACCCAGTACTTC.

The rearrangement links TRBV7-9 to TRBJ1-2; no definite D call. The CDR3 contains 16 residues. The V gene's germline CDR1 is SEHNR and CDR2 FQNEAQ (reference sequence). The ends were cut back, 2 bases at V and 4 bases at J, with 17 bases in the middle. The CDR3: CASSLPTSLVGYGYTF. The CDR3 coding sequence is TGTGCCAGCAGCTTACCGACGAGCCTAGTTGGCTATGGCTACACCTTC. Looking up the rest from reference TRBV7-9 and TRBJ1-2 gives the full variable domain: DTGVSQNPRHKITKRGQNVTFRCDPISEHNRLYWYRQTLGQGPEFLTYFQNEAQLEKSRLLSDRFSAERPKGSFSTLEIQRTEQGDSAMYLCASSLPTSLVGYGYTFGSGTRLTVV.